The 5 T cell receptor beta chains listed next were all sequenced from one sample in a study of cytotoxic CD8 clonotypes in ibrutinib-treated CLL. TCRdb's copy holds only in-frame clones and misses some; the assay was immunoSEQ multiplex PCR. The sample holds 11,000 or so clones, 65% to 85% seen once. The specimen was PBMCs, collected at disease progression, from a patient treated with ibrutinib. These receptors were collected from a human donor with chronic lymphocytic leukemia.

This chain connects TRBV6-4 to TRBJ1-1; D ambiguous. The germline gives CDR1 MRHNA, CDR2 SNTAGT. This CDR3 comprises 13 residues. V shed 3 bases and J shed 3 bases, with 8 bases lying between them. The CDR3 reads CASSEYRYTEAFF. Here the CDR3 DNA reads TGTGCCAGCAGTGAATACAGATACACTGAAGCTTTCTTT.

The rearrangement links TRBV18 to TRBJ2-3, with 11 bases matching TRBD1. After removal of 1 base from V and 1 base from J, the junction contained 1 base not matched to a gene. CDR3 length: 16 residues. Germline V gene lookup returns CDR1 KGHSH and CDR2 LQKENI. CDR3 DNA: TGTGCCAGCTCACCACAGGGACAGGGGGGCACAGATACGCAGTATTTT. Protein product: CASSPQGQGGTDTQYF.

V usage is TRBV18 and J usage is TRBJ2-5; 8 bases fit TRBD1. This CDR3 region has 15 residues. From germline, CDR1 is KGHSH and CDR2 LQKENI. The V and J ends lost 4 bases and 2 bases, in that order; junction bases with no gene match: 6. DNA for the CDR3: TGTGCCAGCTCACAGCAGGGACAGGAACAAGAGACCCAGTACTTC. Translation: CASSQQGQEQETQYF.

The V gene is TRBV10-2, the J gene TRBJ2-2; D ambiguous. V lost 3 bases and J lost 4, with 12 bases in between. Germline-derived CDR1 and CDR2 are WSHSY and SAAADI. CDR3 length equals 15 residues. The DNA of the CDR3 is TGCGCCAGCAGTGATTCACCGGTGGGCACCGGGGAGCTGTTTTTT. It translates to CASSDSPVGTGELFF.

The rearrangement uses TRBV28 and TRBJ2-3, with D perhaps matching TRBD2 (5 bases). V dropped 9 bases and J dropped 0 bases, with 13 bases sitting between them. The CDR3 length is 14 residues. Germline CDR1 and CDR2: MDHEN and SYDVKM. The CDR3 protein is CASYASSSTDTQYF. CDR3 DNA sequence: TGTGCCAGTTATGCTAGCTCTAGCACAGATACGCAGTATTTT.